These 22 T cell receptor beta chains came from one sample sequenced in a study of blood T cell repertoires in COVID-19. TCRdb keeps only in-frame clones here, not all; method: immunoSEQ multiplex PCR. In the table there are about 120,000 clones, about 85% of which are singletons. Sequencing was performed on peripheral blood. Receptors were obtained from a man in his sixties with acute or convalescent COVID-19.

The chain employs TRBV18 and TRBJ2-7; D possibly corresponds to TRBD1 (6 bases). The CDR3 spans 14 residues. Germline V lookup: CDR1 KGHSH, CDR2 LQKENI. V lost 4 bases and J 0 bases, leaving 10 bases between the germline ends. CDR3 sequence: CASSLTGSSYEQYF. CDR3 sequence (DNA): TGTGCCAGCTCACTCACAGGGTCCTCCTACGAGCAGTACTTC.

The chain combines TRBV19 with TRBJ1-2; 9 nucleotides align to TRBD1. Trimming at V came to 7 bases and at J to 6 bases, leaving 12 bases not matched to a gene. This CDR3 has 15 amino acids. Germline lookup yields CDR1 LNHDA and CDR2 SQIVND (reference sequence). CDR3 sequence: CASIDPTDRGNGYTF. In DNA form, the CDR3 reads TGTGCCAGTATCGATCCCACCGACAGGGGGAATGGCTACACCTTC.

The rearrangement uses TRBV7-9 and TRBJ1-2; 7 bases map to TRBD1. CDR3 length: 17 amino acids. Unmatched junction bases numbered 13, after V lost 5 bases and J lost 1 base. The germline gives CDR1 SEHNR, CDR2 FQNEAQ (reference sequence). The DNA for the CDR3 is TGTGCCAGCAGCCGACTTAGGGGGCAGGATGATAACTATGGCTACACCTTC. Protein sequence: CASSRLRGQDDNYGYTF.

The V and J genes are TRBV15 and TRBJ2-2, with 11 bases aligning to TRBD2. The V segment lost 6 bases and the J segment 3 bases; nucleotides outside the gene matches: 9. The CDR3 has 17 residues. Germline lookup yields CDR1 LNHNV and CDR2 YYDKDF (reference sequence). CDR3 in amino acids: CATRVVAGGRDTGELFF. CDR3 nucleotides: TGTGCCACCAGAGTGGTAGCGGGAGGGCGGGACACCGGGGAGCTGTTTTTT.

This chain connects TRBV7-9 to TRBJ1-5; TRBD1 aligns across 7 bases. The V gene end was trimmed by 9 bases and the J gene end by 4 bases; junction bases not matched to a gene: 6. The germline gives CDR1 SEHNR, CDR2 FQNEAQ (reference sequence). CDR3 length: 13 residues. CDR3 in amino acids: CASAQGENQPQHF. The CDR3 nucleotides read TGTGCCAGTGCCCAGGGGGAAAATCAGCCCCAGCATTTT.

The CDR3 here is CASRGGHEQYF. The CDR3 bases are TGTGCCAGCAGAGGGGGCCACGAGCAGTACTTC. This sequence joins TRBV6-6 and TRBJ2-7, with 7 bases identical to TRBD1. V was pared by 6 bases and J by 5 bases, with 1 base of the junction left unmatched. CDR1 is MNHNY and CDR2 is SVGAGI in the germline V gene (reference sequence). The CDR3 consists of 11 residues.

J is TRBJ2-7 and V is TRBV30; TRBD2 aligns across 12 bases. CDR1 is GTSNPN and CDR2 is SVGIG in the germline V gene (reference sequence). The junction had 10 bases not matched to a gene; V was cut back by 3 bases and J by 7 bases. The CDR3 spans 15 residues. The CDR3 DNA sequence: TGTGCCTGGAGGGTCACTAGCGGGAGGTCCGGGGAGCAGTACTTC. This codes for CAWRVTSGRSGEQYF.

The gene calls are TRBV6-6 and TRBJ2-2; 8 nucleotides line up with TRBD1. Germline V lookup: CDR1 MNHNY, CDR2 SVGAGI (reference sequence). V lost 5 bases and J lost 0; bases outside the gene matches: 2. The CDR3 has 15 amino acids. The CDR3 reads CASSRQGTNTGELFF. In DNA, the CDR3 is TGTGCCAGCAGTCGACAGGGGACGAACACCGGGGAGCTGTTTTTT.

The chain uses TRBV9 and TRBJ2-3, with TRBD1 matching 9 bases. CDR3 length equals 16 residues. Germline assignment: CDR1 SGDLS and CDR2 YYNGEE. Losses at the gene ends were 3 bases for V and 3 bases for J; bases not matched to a gene: 8. CDR3 region: CASSEEPGQGTDTQYF. In DNA, the CDR3 is TGTGCCAGCAGCGAGGAACCGGGACAGGGAACAGATACGCAGTATTTT. The whole variable domain, filled in from reference TRBV9 and TRBJ2-3, reads DSGVTQTPKHLITATGQRVTLRCSPRSGDLSVYWYQQSLDQGLQFLIQYYNGEERAKGNILERFSAQQFPDLHSELNLSSLELGDSALYFCASSEEPGQGTDTQYFGPGTRLTVL.

This chain joins TRBV3-1 (or the pseudogene TRBV3-2) and TRBJ2-1; D ambiguous. The CDR3 runs to 16 residues. CDR1 LGHDT and CDR2 YNNKEL come from the germline V gene (reference sequence). Deletions cut 0 bases from V and 9 bases from J, with 18 bases between. The CDR3 region has the DNA TGTGCCAGCAGCCAAGAAAGCGAAGACCCACCGGCTGAGCAGTTCTTC. Translated, it gives CASSQESEDPPAEQFF.

The gene calls are TRBV5-5 and TRBJ2-1; 8 bases fit TRBD2. The CDR3 runs to 14 residues. J was trimmed by 6 bases and V by 4 bases; bases with no gene match: 6. Per the germline V gene, CDR1 is SGHKS and CDR2 is YYEKEE (reference sequence). For the CDR3, the DNA is TGTGCCAGCAGCGGGGGACTAGGCGGCAATGAGCAGTTCTTC. Translation gives CASSGGLGGNEQFF.

V is TRBV5-6 and J is TRBJ1-2, with D unresolved. V was trimmed by 1 base and J by 8 bases, leaving 12 bases between them. The CDR3 extends over 13 amino acids. Germline CDR1 reads SGHDT; CDR2 reads YYEEEE. CDR3 bases: TGTGCCAGCAGCTTGACGGCGGGCGAGGGCTACACCTTC. Protein sequence: CASSLTAGEGYTF.

V is TRBV19 and J is TRBJ2-5; D is perhaps TRBD2 (6 bases). The length of the CDR3 is 15 residues. Looked up from germline, CDR1 is LNHDA and CDR2 is SQIVND (reference sequence). V was shortened by 9 bases and J by 5 bases, with 22 bases between the two germline ends. This CDR3 reads CASRQTSVGSETQYF. CDR3 bases: TGTGCCAGCCGCCAGACTTCCGTCGGGAGCGAGACCCAGTACTTC.

This sequence joins TRBV7-2 and TRBJ2-1, with TRBD1 matching 11 bases. Germline lookup yields CDR1 SGHTA and CDR2 FQGNSA. This CDR3 contains 16 residues. V shed 5 bases and J 3 bases; nucleotides not matched to a gene: 6. The CDR3 DNA is TGTGCCAGCAGCCCCGGGACAGGGGGATTCTACAATGAGCAGTTCTTC. It codes for CASSPGTGGFYNEQFF.

This clone was counted a single time. V usage is TRBV19 and J usage is TRBJ2-3, with 8 bases lining up with TRBD2. This CDR3 contains 15 residues. Trimming at V came to 4 bases and at J to 1 base, leaving 4 bases not matched to a gene. The germline V gene has CDR1 LNHDA and CDR2 SQIVND (reference sequence). Here the CDR3 reads CASSKGLARTDTQYF. The CDR3 coding sequence is TGTGCCAGTAGTAAAGGACTAGCCCGCACAGATACGCAGTATTTT.

As to this clone: Other nucleotide sequences in the sample specify the same CDR3. This sequence joins TRBV9 and TRBJ2-7; 9 nucleotides line up with TRBD1. The CDR3 loop spans 14 amino acids. The ends lost 3 bases at V and 5 bases at J; junction bases unmatched: 6. Germline-derived CDR1 and CDR2 are SGDLS and YYNGEE. CDR3 sequence reads: CASSGGQGHHEQYF. For the CDR3, the DNA is TGTGCCAGCAGCGGGGGACAGGGTCATCACGAGCAGTACTTC. Full variable domain (missing parts from reference TRBV9 and TRBJ2-7): DSGVTQTPKHLITATGQRVTLRCSPRSGDLSVYWYQQSLDQGLQFLIQYYNGEERAKGNILERFSAQQFPDLHSELNLSSLELGDSALYFCASSGGQGHHEQYFGPGTRLTVT.

The chain uses TRBV20-1 and TRBJ2-7; 8 positions match TRBD1. V dropped 3 bases and J dropped 6; count of bases not matched to a gene: 10. CDR1 and CDR2 from the germline V gene are DFQATT and SNEGSKA (reference sequence). This CDR3 is built from 14 residues. In DNA, the CDR3 is TGCAGTGCTAGTTCGGACAGGGCGCTAAGCGAGCAGTACTTC. Protein sequence: CSASSDRALSEQYF.

This rearrangement joins TRBV19 to TRBJ1-4, with D perhaps TRBD1 (6 bases). CDR1 LNHDA and CDR2 SQIVND come from the germline V gene (reference sequence). This CDR3 contains 15 residues. V gave up 6 bases and J gave up 0 bases, with 11 bases separating them. The CDR3 spells CASSKAGATNEKLFF. The CDR3 DNA is TGTGCCAGTAGCAAGGCAGGGGCAACTAATGAAAAACTGTTTTTT.

This rearrangement joins TRBV3-1 (or the pseudogene TRBV3-2) to TRBJ2-6; 11 nucleotides agree with TRBD1. Losses at the gene ends were 6 bases for V and 2 bases for J; bases not matched to a gene: 6. Germline CDR1 is LGHDT and CDR2 is YNNKEL (reference sequence). The CDR3 runs to 17 residues. CDR3 in amino acids: CASSRGQGAAGANVLTF. The CDR3 nucleotides read TGTGCCAGCAGTCGAGGACAGGGGGCGGCTGGGGCCAACGTCCTGACTTTC.

The V and J genes are TRBV6-5 and TRBJ1-1; possibly TRBD1 for D (5 bases). The CDR3 is made up of 14 amino acids. V lost 4 bases and J 1 base, leaving 10 bases between the germline ends. Germline CDR1 is MNHEY and CDR2 is SVGAGI. CDR3 nucleotides: TGTGCCAGCAGTTCCGACAGACCGAACACTGAAGCTTTCTTT. It translates to CASSSDRPNTEAFF.

The chain uses TRBV29-1 and TRBJ2-5, with D perhaps TRBD1 (5 bases). V was clipped by 4 bases and J by 5 bases, with 11 bases between them. The CDR3 extends over 12 amino acids. Germline V gene lookup returns CDR1 SQVTM and CDR2 ANQGSEA. The CDR3 region is CSVVPRVETQYF. The CDR3 DNA reads as TGCAGCGTTGTTCCCAGGGTCGAGACCCAGTACTTC.

CDR3 coding DNA: TGTGCCACCAGGGAGGTCGGCACTAATGAAAAACTGTTTTTT. Translating gives CATREVGTNEKLFF. The chain carries TRBV15 and TRBJ1-4; D gene ambiguous. CDR1 LNHNV and CDR2 YYDKDF come from the germline V gene (reference sequence). The germline V and J ends were trimmed by 6 bases and 2 bases, with 10 bases remaining between them. The CDR3 has 14 residues. Full variable domain (rest looked up from reference TRBV15 and TRBJ1-4): DAMVIQNPRYQVTQFGKPVTLSCSQTLNHNVMYWYQQKSSQAPKLLFHYYDKDFNNEADTPDNFQSRRPNTSFCFLDIRSPGLGDTAMYLCATREVGTNEKLFFGSGTQLSVL.